This T cell receptor (beta chain) was found in a study of OX40 agonist ivuxolimab in advanced cancers. Study-wide context: Subjects had a mean age of roughly 60 years, with a range of about 23 to 79; about 83% were male.

Sequenced by immunoSEQ multiplex PCR; TCRdb stores in-frame clones only, minus some. The sample records roughly 70,000 clones, 86% being singletons. Sequencing used CD4+ or CD8+ T cells sorted from blood, obtained in a trial of the OX40 agonist ivuxolimab. This sequence was found in an adult with an advanced solid tumor such as melanoma, head and neck, liver or kidney cancer.

This CDR3 is CASDPSGQGYGYTF. CDR3 bases: TGTGCCAGCGATCCTTCGGGACAGGGCTATGGCTACACCTTC. V is TRBV7-2 and J is TRBJ1-2; 9 nucleotides align to TRBD1. The V gene end was trimmed by 8 bases and the J gene end by 4 bases; junction bases not matched to a gene: 8. This CDR3 contains 14 residues. Germline V gene sequence: CDR1 SGHTA, CDR2 FQGNSA.